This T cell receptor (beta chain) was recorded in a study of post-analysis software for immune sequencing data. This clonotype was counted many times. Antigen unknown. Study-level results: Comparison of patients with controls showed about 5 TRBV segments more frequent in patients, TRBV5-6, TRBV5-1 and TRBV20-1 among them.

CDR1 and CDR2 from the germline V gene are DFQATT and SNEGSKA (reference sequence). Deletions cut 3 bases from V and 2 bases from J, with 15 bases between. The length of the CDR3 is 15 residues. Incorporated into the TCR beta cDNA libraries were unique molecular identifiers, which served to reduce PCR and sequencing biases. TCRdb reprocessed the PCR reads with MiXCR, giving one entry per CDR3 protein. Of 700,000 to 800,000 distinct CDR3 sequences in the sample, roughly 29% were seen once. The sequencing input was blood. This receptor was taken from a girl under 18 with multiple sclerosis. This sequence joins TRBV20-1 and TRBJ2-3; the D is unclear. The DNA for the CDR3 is TGCAGTGCTAGGTCGGCACTTACGATCACAGATACGCAGTATTTT. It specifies CSARSALTITDTQYF.